What follows are 12 T cell receptor beta chains derived from one specimen sequenced in a study of T-cell reconstitution after alpha-beta-depleted transplantation in children. A library of TCRbeta sequences, prepared with unique molecular identifiers, was generated. Each CDR3 protein is one row after TCRdb ran MiXCR on the PCR reads. The sample has 350,000 to 450,000 distinct CDR3 sequences; less than 15% are singletons. The starting material was PBMCs, obtained from the stem cell graft. The receptors were gathered from a human donor who donated a stem cell graft to a child with Fanconi anemia.

This clonotype showed up just a few times. The V and J genes are TRBV7-2 and TRBJ2-1, with D unclear. Trimming pared 4 bases from V and 0 bases from J, leaving 10 bases between. Germline CDR1 reads SGHTA; CDR2 reads FQGNSA. The CDR3 extends over 15 amino acids. This CDR3 reads CASSYLADSYNEQFF. The CDR3 DNA reads TGTGCCAGCAGCTATCTGGCGGACTCCTACAATGAGCAGTTCTTC.

The chain recombines TRBV20-1 with TRBJ2-5; TRBD2 might be the D (5 bases). Trimming removed 5 bases at V and 6 bases at J, with 19 bases between. The CDR3 is 14 amino acids. CDR1 is DFQATT and CDR2 is SNEGSKA in the germline V gene (reference sequence). The CDR3 loop is CSAPEGSSWQTQYF. CDR3 nucleotide sequence: TGCAGTGCTCCAGAAGGGTCTAGCTGGCAGACCCAGTACTTC.

The gene calls are TRBV10-3 and TRBJ1-2; possibly TRBD1 for D (6 bases). CDR3 length: 12 residues. With 6 bases removed from V and 6 bases from J, the gap between germline ends came to 11 bases. In germline, CDR1 is ENHRY, CDR2 SYGVKD. CDR3 loop: CAISGGLDGYTF. The CDR3 nucleotides read TGTGCCATCAGCGGGGGCTTGGATGGCTACACCTTC.

This clonotype was observed a few times. This chain joins TRBV6-1 and TRBJ2-5, with D possibly being TRBD2 (6 bases). The CDR3 is 15 residues long. Germline V gene lookup returns CDR1 MNHNS and CDR2 SASEGT. Trimming removed 6 bases at V and 5 bases at J, with 19 bases between. CDR3 coding DNA: TGTGCCAGCAGCCGTCGGGGAGGAGGATTTGAGACCCAGTACTTC. Translated, it gives CASSRRGGGFETQYF.

The genes are TRBV2 and TRBJ2-1; unclear D gene. CDR1 is SNHLY, CDR2 FYNNEI, per germline. The V and J ends lost 6 bases and 0 bases respectively, with 9 bases between them. CDR3 length: 14 amino acids. The CDR3 DNA reads TGTGCCAGCAGCTACCTTAGCTCCTACAATGAGCAGTTCTTC. Its protein is CASSYLSSYNEQFF.

V usage is TRBV20-1 and J usage is TRBJ1-5; D unclear. The V gene's germline CDR1 is DFQATT and CDR2 SNEGSKA (reference sequence). The CDR3 extends over 14 amino acids. V shed 6 bases and J shed 0 bases, with 12 bases lying between them. The CDR3 here is CSARIPGSNQPQHF. The CDR3 bases are TGCAGTGCGAGAATACCAGGTAGCAATCAGCCCCAGCATTTT.

This clonotype was found many times. V gene TRBV7-9 combines with J gene TRBJ2-7; TRBD2 is a possible D gene (6 bases). This CDR3 region has 14 residues. Germline CDR1 SEHNR, CDR2 FQNEAQ (reference sequence). V gave up 3 bases and J gave up 12 bases, with 21 bases separating them. The CDR3 protein is CASSFAEGLSDTYF. The CDR3 nucleotides read TGTGCCAGCAGCTTCGCCGAGGGACTGTCCGATACGTACTTC. The variable domain in full, completed from reference TRBV7-9 and TRBJ2-7, reads DTGVSQNPRHKITKRGQNVTFRCDPISEHNRLYWYRQTLGQGPEFLTYFQNEAQLEKSRLLSDRFSAERPKGSFSTLEIQRTEQGDSAMYLCASSFAEGLSDTYFGPGTRLTVT.

A few counts support this clonotype. CDR3 loop: CASSVQGSTGELFF. CDR3 sequence (DNA): TGTGCCAGCAGCGTACAGGGGAGCACCGGGGAGCTGTTTTTT. V gene TRBV9 combines with J gene TRBJ2-2; a possible D gene is TRBD1 (6 bases). Germline loops: CDR1 SGDLS, CDR2 YYNGEE. The V and J ends lost 1 base and 4 bases respectively, with 8 bases between them. The CDR3 totals 14 residues.

This clonotype has ten or more counts. The genes are TRBV5-5 and TRBJ1-2, with D perhaps matching TRBD1 (6 bases). Looked up from germline, CDR1 is SGHKS and CDR2 is YYEKEE (reference sequence). This CDR3 spans 14 amino acids. V was pared by 7 bases and J by 2 bases, with 15 bases between. This CDR3 reads CASFRGGQNYGYTF. Here the CDR3 DNA reads TGTGCCAGCTTCAGAGGAGGACAGAACTATGGCTACACCTTC.

V gene TRBV12-3 or TRBV12-4 combines with J gene TRBJ1-1, with a tentative D call TRBD1 (5 bases). V lost 2 bases and J lost 7, with 11 bases in between. CDR3 length: 13 residues. Written as DNA, the CDR3 is TGTGCCAGCAGTTTATCTCAGGGAATTGAAGCTTTCTTT. It yields the protein CASSLSQGIEAFF.

This clonotype was found a few times. The genes are TRBV11-2 and TRBJ1-1, with a tentative D call TRBD1 (6 bases). Per the germline V gene, CDR1 is SGHAT and CDR2 is FQNNGV. The CDR3 has 19 amino acids. The V end lost 5 bases, the J end lost 1 base, and 26 bases lay between the germline ends. The CDR3 DNA follows: TGTGCCAGCAGCGCGCCAAGGGACCCGGGACAAGTATCGAACACTGAAGCTTTCTTT. It specifies CASSAPRDPGQVSNTEAFF.

The table lists this clonotype with a few counts. The V and J genes are TRBV7-8 and TRBJ1-5; D uncertain. The CDR3 runs to 15 residues. V was shortened by 0 bases and J by 2 bases, with 8 bases between the two germline ends. From germline, CDR1 is SGHVS and CDR2 FQNEAQ. This chain's CDR3 is CASSLAAAGNQPQHF. DNA for the CDR3: TGTGCCAGCAGCTTAGCGGCGGCTGGCAATCAGCCCCAGCATTTT.